The TCR beta chain described here comes from a study of CD8 T cells in Susac syndrome (dated by TCRdb to between 2019 and 2020). About the investigation overall: Of the Susac syndrome patients who were sequenced, roughly 8 were in clinical remission while 5 or 6 had clinically active disease. The study used repertoire sequencing to test whether antigen drove CD8+ T cell activation and differentiation in Susac syndrome. At blood withdrawal, Susac syndrome patients were either therapy-naive, taking corticosteroids (in some cases with IVIg as well), or taking IVIg alone.

Study-level results and caveats: The number of individuals in the TCR sequencing and HLA analysis was acknowledged as relatively small. The CD4+ T cell repertoire of patients with Susac syndrome showed no detectable clonal expansion.

RNA was extracted using the RNeasy kit, and roughly 0.5 to 1 microgram was reverse transcribed with random hexamers. TCR beta CDR3 regions were amplified with the immunoSEQ multiplex PCR assay covering 54 Vbeta and 13 Jbeta segments. To correct PCR amplification bias, a synthetic template baseline was used for both primer optimization and computational correction. In the original analysis: Reads were annotated to V, D and J genes according to IMGT and were analyzed with immunoSEQ Analyzer, with only productive sequences retained. Clonality was calculated as one minus the Shannon entropy normalized by log2 of the number of productive unique sequences. For each patient and control, public and private clones were evaluated within the 100 most prevalent clones. Clones were defined as Susac-specific when absent from the healthy and MS cohorts, from about 1,100 published viral clones and from other ImmuneACCESS disease sequences. TCRdb reanalyzed the raw reads on its own, using fastp at Q25 for trimming and MiXCR for clone calling, and kept in-frame beta chains. A single entry per CDR3 protein holds the most common genes and DNA from its merged rows. In this record, the V and J calls reflect TCRdb's handling and not the investigators' own analysis. The sample has under 95,000 distinct CDR3 sequences on record, about 95% of them singletons. The ten largest make up around 0.33% of the sample.

The germline V gene sets CDR1 to SGHRS and CDR2 to YFSETQ. The CDR3 runs 14 amino acids, cysteine and phenylalanine included. The entry retains the CDR3 DNA only, 42 bases that are in frame from base 1. V loses 6 bases of germline sequence and J loses 2 bases, and the interval between the two ends is 14 bases. High-throughput TCR beta sequencing profiled peripheral blood CD8+ and CD4+ T cells from healthy donors, Susac syndrome patients and multiple sclerosis patients. Recently defined diagnostic criteria for definite or probable disease were met by the Susac syndrome patients. CD8+ TEMRA cells were enriched by FACS, while bulk CD8+ and CD4+ T cells were purified by magnetic negative isolation. Blood was collected in EDTA tubes and processed within 24 hours, with PBMCs isolated through density gradient centrifugation. PBMCs intended for TCR sequencing were cryopreserved in liquid nitrogen and thawed later in a water bath at 37 degrees C. Purity of sorted or isolated CD4+, CD8+ and CD8+ TEMRA cells was at least 90%.

Comments on this clonotype: Its target antigen remains unknown. No base quality information exists; no much larger clone differs at one position.

Recombination linked TRBV5-1 to TRBJ2-5; the D gene is perhaps TRBD1 or TRBD2, each of them matching over 6 bases. The sequenced material came from CD4+ T cells from PBMCs. This TCR was recovered from a human donor with Susac syndrome. The CDR3 is CASTVGGPQETQYF. The nucleotides read TGCGCCAGCACCGTCGGGGGCCCACAAGAGACCCAGTACTTC.